These 10 T cell receptor beta chains originate from one sample sequenced in a study of blood T cell repertoires in COVID-19. Measured with immunoSEQ multiplex PCR; TCRdb has only the in-frame clones, and not every one. Of over 65,000 clones in the sample, about 80% were seen once. The specimen sequenced was peripheral blood. These receptors were collected from a man older than 75 with active COVID-19.

The V call is TRBV27, the J call TRBJ2-5, with D tentatively TRBD2 (6 bases). The length of the CDR3 is 15 residues. Germline CDR1 is MNHEY and CDR2 is SMNVEV (reference sequence). V was clipped by 5 bases and J by 4 bases, with 17 bases between them. The CDR3 here is CASSLSGTYGETQYF. The CDR3 DNA sequence: TGTGCCAGCAGTCTCTCCGGGACTTACGGAGAGACCCAGTACTTC.

The chain carries TRBV4-2 and TRBJ1-2; the match to TRBD1 covers 7 bases. The CDR3 runs 12 residues. The V gene's germline CDR1 is LGHNA and CDR2 YNFKEQ. Losses at the gene ends were 4 bases for V and 14 bases for J; bases not matched to a gene: 10. CDR3 sequence (DNA): TGTGCCAGCAGCCTAATCCCGGGACAGAGGACCTTC. This encodes CASSLIPGQRTF.

This clone was counted only a few times. The chain carries TRBV9 and TRBJ1-1, with D possibly being TRBD1 (6 bases). Trimming removed 1 base from V and 6 bases from J, with 13 bases in between. CDR1 SGDLS and CDR2 YYNGEE come from the germline V gene. CDR3 size: 14 residues. CDR3 sequence: CASSVSGTTSEAFF. The DNA of the CDR3 is TGTGCCAGCAGCGTATCAGGGACAACGTCTGAAGCTTTCTTT.

The chain couples TRBV6-1 to TRBJ1-5; no reliable D call. The germline CDR1 and CDR2 sequences are MNHNS and SASEGT. Trimming removed 1 base from V and 2 bases from J, with 6 bases in between. The CDR3 loop spans 14 amino acids. Here the CDR3 DNA reads TGTGCCAGCAGTGAAGGGCCAGGCAATCAGCCCCAGCATTTT. Protein sequence: CASSEGPGNQPQHF.

The gene calls are TRBV6-5 and TRBJ1-1; weak D call: TRBD1 (5 bases). Germline V lookup: CDR1 MNHEY, CDR2 SVGAGI. V lost 8 bases to trimming and J lost 5 bases, with 18 bases between them. The CDR3 loop spans 14 amino acids. The CDR3 region is CASGLDGGYTEAFF. The CDR3 nucleotides read TGTGCCAGCGGGCTGGACGGGGGGTATACTGAAGCTTTCTTT.

The chain recombines TRBV6-5 with TRBJ2-1; D might be TRBD1 (6 bases). Germline CDR1 is MNHEY and CDR2 is SVGAGI. CDR3 size: 16 residues. The V end was cut by 0 bases, the J end by 3 bases, with 12 bases between. The CDR3 region has the DNA TGTGCCAGCAGTTACTCGAGGCAGGGGATCTACAATGAGCAGTTCTTC. This sequence encodes CASSYSRQGIYNEQFF.

This clone showed up just a few times. The chain has TRBV4-1 and TRBJ2-7; no clear D. V shed 2 bases and J shed 2 bases, with 10 bases lying between them. This CDR3 has 14 amino acids. Germline V gives CDR1 MGHRA, CDR2 YSYEKL. CDR3 sequence: CASSQTALTYEQYF. CDR3 nucleotides: TGCGCCAGCAGCCAAACTGCACTTACCTACGAGCAGTACTTC.

This rearrangement joins TRBV19 to TRBJ1-1; D not certain. CDR1 and CDR2 from the germline V gene are LNHDA and SQIVND (reference sequence). The V end lost 9 bases, the J end lost 6 bases, and 14 bases lay between the germline ends. There are 12 residues in the CDR3. Written as DNA, the CDR3 is TGTGCCAGCACCACTTGGGCCGCTGAAGCTTTCTTT. This encodes CASTTWAAEAFF.

The rearrangement uses TRBV19 and TRBJ2-3; D is perhaps TRBD2 (5 bases). The CDR3 loop spans 14 amino acids. Germline CDR1 is LNHDA and CDR2 is SQIVND (reference sequence). Trimming removed 4 bases at V and 1 base at J, with 9 bases between. The CDR3 here is CASSTPEGTDTQYF. The CDR3 region has the DNA TGTGCCAGTAGTACACCGGAGGGCACAGATACGCAGTATTTT.

V usage is TRBV7-9 and J usage is TRBJ2-7; 8 nucleotides match TRBD1. V lost 5 bases and J lost 2; bases outside the gene matches: 5. The CDR3 runs 14 residues. The germline gives CDR1 SEHNR, CDR2 FQNEAQ (reference sequence). CDR3 nucleotide sequence: TGTGCCAGCAGCCCCGGACAGGGAGCCTACGAGCAGTACTTC. As protein: CASSPGQGAYEQYF.